The T cell receptor (beta chain) described here comes from a study of blood T cell repertoires in COVID-19. Clones were sequenced by immunoSEQ multiplex PCR, and TCRdb holds only the in-frame ones, with some missing. The sample has 100,000 to 150,000 clones, 80% to 85% seen once; the top ten hold around 4.1%. V shed 1 base and J shed 5 bases, with 9 bases lying between them. The CDR3 contains 13 residues. Germline V CDR1 and CDR2: LNHNV, YYDKDF (reference sequence). The table lists this clone with many counts. The V call is TRBV15, the J call TRBJ2-7; no firm D call. This clonotype was obtained from a woman aged 50 to 65 with acute or convalescent COVID-19. Sequenced: peripheral blood. Here the CDR3 DNA reads TGTGCCACCAGCAGAGCCGGTGATAACGAGCAGTACTTC. Protein: CATSRAGDNEQYF.